This T cell receptor (beta chain) was identified during a study of vaccination effects on CD4 cells after COVID-19. Turning to the study itself: The median interval between the second dose and post-vaccine sampling was 72 days.

The repertoire was sequenced with immunoSEQ multiplex PCR; TCRdb's copy has only in-frame clones and lacks some. The sample lists under 35,000 clones, around 70% occurring once. Turning to this clone: The antigen remains undetermined.

Following an approximately eleven-day culture, CD4+ T cells were purified. Everyone in the study got two shots of either the BNT162b2 or mRNA-1273 vaccine. Days 3 and 7 saw half the medium replaced with IL-2 medium. The study's findings and limits: Infection- and vaccine-induced clones contracted markedly late after vaccination.

The TCR sequence derives from a human donor who received a COVID-19 vaccine. The sequenced sample was CD4+ T cells from PBMCs cultured without peptide, obtained after COVID-19 vaccination.

The CDR3 region is CASSPGLSYEQYF. The CDR3 DNA is TGTGCCAGCAGCCCGGGACTTTCCTACGAGCAGTACTTC. The chain uses TRBV11-3 and TRBJ2-7; tentatively, D is TRBD2 (6 bases). In germline, CDR1 is SGHNT, CDR2 YENEEA. The CDR3 length is 13 residues. Trimming left V 5 bases short and J 1 base short, with 9 bases between.